The T cell receptor (beta chain) under discussion was sequenced for a study of ipilimumab plus nivolumab after autologous stem cell transplantation. Study context: Both relapsed and primary refractory DLBCL were included. General observations from the study: TCR repertoire, Treg phenotype and gut microbiota reportedly support more study of this approach.

Turning to this clone: As yet, its antigen is unknown.

Produced via immunoSEQ multiplex PCR; TCRdb's table is partial and in-frame only. The repertoire includes fewer than 25,000 clones, 74% of them detected once, and more than 20% sits in the top ten. Starting 14 to 28 days after autologous transplant, ipilimumab 1 mg/kg was given. Patients received nivolumab 3 mg/kg at weeks 1, 4, 7, 10, then fortnightly to week 26. CDR3 length equals 13 residues. The V gene's germline CDR1 is SQVTM and CDR2 ANQGSEA. V lost 5 bases and J lost 4; bases outside the gene matches: 5. This sample comprised PBMCs, obtained in a trial of ipilimumab plus nivolumab as post-transplant consolidation. This chain joins TRBV29-1 and TRBJ1-1; TRBD1 matches 9 bases. The receptor's source is a male donor with diffuse large B-cell lymphoma. The CDR3 region is CSVTTGGLTEAFF. In nucleotides, the CDR3 is TGCAGCGTTACAACAGGGGGCCTCACTGAAGCTTTCTTT.